This T cell receptor (beta chain) came from a study of PD-1 blockade in classical Hodgkin lymphoma. The repertoire was sequenced with immunoSEQ multiplex PCR; TCRdb's copy has only in-frame clones and lacks some. The repertoire holds over 85,000 clones, with just over 90% as singletons. Looked up from germline, CDR1 is MRHNA and CDR2 is SNTAGT. V was cut by 6 bases and J by 0 bases, with 6 bases left in between. This CDR3 spans 14 amino acids. The time point: cycle 4 day 1 (C4D1), after five to seven weeks of nivolumab. The patients all showed relapse after autologous stem cell transplantation, while their brentuximab vedotin exposure varied.

The sequences come from peripheral blood mononuclear cells (PBMCs), collected before the fourth cycle of nivolumab. The clonotype originates from a human donor with classical Hodgkin lymphoma. The V gene is TRBV6-4, the J gene TRBJ1-6, with D uncertain. The CDR3 sequence is CASRVSSYNSPLHF. For the CDR3, the DNA is TGTGCCAGCAGGGTCAGCTCCTATAATTCACCCCTCCACTTT.